This T cell receptor (beta chain) was recovered during a study of identical twins. This clonotype showed up just a few times. TCRdb reprocessed the 5' RACE reads via MiXCR and lists one record per CDR3 protein. The sample contains approximately 1.8 million distinct CDR3 sequences, around a third of which appear only once. Healthy Caucasian donors formed the entire cohort. The sequenced sample was cord blood. This receptor was identified in a newborn girl in good health.

CDR3 sequence: CSARDSLPWDRYSYEQYF. In nucleotides, the CDR3 is TGCAGTGCTAGAGATTCCTTGCCCTGGGACAGATACTCCTACGAGCAGTACTTC. The V call is TRBV20-1, the J call TRBJ2-7; TRBD1 matches 7 bases. Germline V gives CDR1 DFQATT, CDR2 SNEGSKA (reference sequence). With V trimmed by 0 bases and J by 0 bases, 14 bases remained unmatched. There are 18 residues in the CDR3.